Presented here are 31 T cell receptor beta chains from one specimen sequenced in a study of T cells in Graves' hyperthyroidism and ophthalmopathy. RNA transcripts gave rise to amplified TCR beta CDR3 regions. The HTBI set primed first-round TCR CDR3 RT-PCR. TCRdb independently ran MiXCR on the multiplex PCR reads; one entry per CDR3 protein. The sample includes about 250,000 distinct CDR3 sequences, over 20% of them seen just once. Sequenced material: blood. The receptors derive from a man younger than 45 with Graves' ophthalmopathy.

This clonotype came up a few times. The V gene is TRBV12-3 or TRBV12-4, the J gene TRBJ1-1, with TRBD1 matching over 9 bases. This CDR3 is 12 amino acids long. The CDR3 protein is CVSRTGATEAFF. In nucleotides, the CDR3 is TGTGTTTCCAGGACAGGGGCCACTGAAGCTTTCTTT.

This clonotype was seen many times. The chain couples TRBV18 to TRBJ1-1; D unresolved. The germline CDR1 and CDR2 sequences are KGHSH and LQKENI. The CDR3 has 13 amino acids. Deletions cut 0 bases from V and 8 bases from J, with 10 bases between. CDR3 sequence (DNA): TGTGCCAGCTCACCACCGGGGAAGTTAGAAGCTTTCTTT. This sequence encodes CASSPPGKLEAFF.

There are a few counts of this clonotype. This sequence joins TRBV9 and TRBJ2-1; TRBD2 matches at 10 bases. The CDR3 sequence is 15 residues long. The V gene's germline CDR1 is SGDLS and CDR2 YYNGEE. J was trimmed by 7 bases and V by 3 bases; bases with no gene match: 7. The CDR3 protein is CASSGSSGRGNEQFF. The CDR3 DNA reads TGTGCCAGCAGCGGAAGCAGCGGGAGGGGAAATGAGCAGTTCTTC.

This clonotype has just a few counts. The CDR3 sequence is CASSPREIDTQYF. DNA of the CDR3: TGTGCCAGCAGCCCGCGAGAAATAGATACGCAGTATTTT. The chain couples TRBV13 to TRBJ2-3; D ambiguous. Germline CDR1 PRHDT, CDR2 FYEKMQ (reference sequence). The CDR3 sequence is 13 residues long. V lost 5 bases to trimming and J lost 5 bases, with 11 bases between them.

This clonotype has a handful of counts. V is TRBV9 and J is TRBJ2-3; 9 bases align to TRBD2. The CDR3 runs 14 residues. Germline V gene sequence: CDR1 SGDLS, CDR2 YYNGEE. The junction had 3 bases not matched to a gene; V was cut back by 3 bases and J by 4 bases. The CDR3 nucleotides are TGTGCCAGCAGCGCGCGGGGGGGGGCAGATACGCAGTATTTT. Translated, it gives CASSARGGADTQYF.

The rearrangement uses TRBV20-1 and TRBJ1-4; D unclear. CDR1 and CDR2 (germline): DFQATT, SNEGSKA (reference sequence). Trimming left V 2 bases short and J 0 bases short, with 10 bases between. The CDR3 totals 15 residues. In nucleotides, the CDR3 is TGCAGTGCTAGATTCCCGCCAGCAACTAATGAAAAACTGTTTTTT. It specifies CSARFPPATNEKLFF.

In DNA form, the CDR3 reads TGTGCCAGCAGCTTGGCCGTGATACAGGGTAGCCAGCCCCAGCATTTT. Translating gives CASSLAVIQGSQPQHF. The chain joins TRBV5-8 to TRBJ1-5; TRBD1 might be the D (6 bases). V was shortened by 0 bases and J by 7 bases, with 17 bases between the two germline ends. The CDR3 contains 16 residues. CDR1 and CDR2 (germline): SGHTS, YDEGEE.

This chain joins TRBV7-9 and TRBJ2-5, with TRBD2 as a possible D gene (5 bases). This CDR3 is 13 amino acids long. Germline loops: CDR1 SEHNR, CDR2 FQNEAQ (reference sequence). Trimming removed 7 bases from V and 7 bases from J, with 16 bases in between. CDR3 in DNA: TGTGCCAGCACCCCAGGCGGCGGAGGGACCCAGTACTTC. Translating it yields CASTPGGGGTQYF.

The V call is TRBV6-2 or TRBV6-3, the J call TRBJ2-3; 13 bases agree with TRBD2. Per germline, CDR1 MNHEY and CDR2 SVGEGT. This CDR3 has 19 residues. Trimming removed 2 bases from V and 0 bases from J; junction bases left unmatched: 8. The CDR3 DNA reads TGTGCCAGCAGTTACCCTCTCGGACTAGCGGGAGTAAGCACAGATACGCAGTATTTT. Residues: CASSYPLGLAGVSTDTQYF.

This clonotype was observed a few times. The chain is built from TRBV19 and TRBJ2-1; no reliable D call. CDR1 and CDR2 from the germline V gene are LNHDA and SQIVND (reference sequence). The CDR3 loop spans 13 amino acids. Trimming pared 2 bases from V and 10 bases from J, leaving 12 bases between. The CDR3 DNA is TGTGCCAGTAGTATACTGAGACAACGGGAGCAGTTCTTC. It specifies CASSILRQREQFF.

This clonotype was seen many times. This sequence joins TRBV30 and TRBJ2-2; 8 bases are a match to TRBD2. The V and J ends lost 3 bases and 1 base, in that order; junction bases with no gene match: 1. CDR1 and CDR2 from the germline V gene are GTSNPN and SVGIG (reference sequence). The CDR3 covers 14 residues. CDR3 coding DNA: TGTGCCTGGAGGGCGGGAGGGAACACCGGGGAGCTGTTTTTT. This codes for CAWRAGGNTGELFF.

This clonotype has at least ten counts. The chain uses TRBV6-2 or TRBV6-3 and TRBJ2-1; TRBD2 is a possible D gene (7 bases). Germline CDR1 is MNHEY and CDR2 is SVGEGT. The CDR3 totals 14 residues. V was trimmed by 6 bases and J by 8 bases, leaving 17 bases between them. The CDR3 loop reads CASSERRGGDEQFF. The CDR3 DNA reads as TGTGCCAGCAGCGAGCGGAGGGGGGGCGATGAGCAGTTCTTC.

This clonotype was found a few times. The chain joins TRBV12-5 to TRBJ2-5; no clear D gene. This CDR3 spans 14 amino acids. The germline CDR1 and CDR2 sequences are LGHNT and FRNRAP. V lost 6 bases and J 2 bases, leaving 13 bases between the germline ends. The CDR3 nucleotides read TGTGCTAGTGGACGAGACAACCGACAAGAGACCCAGTACTTC. Protein product: CASGRDNRQETQYF.

This clonotype was seen a handful of times. V usage is TRBV19 and J usage is TRBJ1-1; 7 bases line up with TRBD1. The CDR3 extends over 14 amino acids. The germline CDR1 and CDR2 sequences are LNHDA and SQIVND (reference sequence). J lost 0 bases, V lost 3 bases, and 1 base had no gene match. Here the CDR3 reads CASSIGTVNTEAFF. The DNA for the CDR3 is TGTGCCAGTAGTATTGGGACAGTGAACACTGAAGCTTTCTTT.

This clonotype was counted a single time. The conserved final phenylalanine or tryptophan is absent from the CDR3, which likely points to a read error. This chain joins TRBV19 and TRBJ2-7; 7 bases align to TRBD1. Germline CDR1 and CDR2: LNHDA and SQIVND (reference sequence). With V trimmed by 5 bases and J by 2 bases, 18 bases remained unmatched. CDR3 length: 18 amino acids. The CDR3: CASSSTHGQANNPYEQYL. As DNA, the CDR3 is TGTGCCAGTAGTTCAACCCACGGACAGGCAAACAATCCCTACGAGCAGTACCTC.

About this clonotype: This may be a read error: a much more frequent sequence differs by one nucleotide. The J gene is TRBJ2-3, the V gene TRBV7-8; a possible D gene is TRBD1 (6 bases). The CDR3 covers 16 residues. V was shortened by 5 bases and J by 3 bases, with 18 bases between the two germline ends. Germline-derived CDR1 and CDR2 are SGHVS and FQNEAQ. The CDR3 spells CASSAERIGGTDTQYF. The CDR3 nucleotides read TGTGCCAGCAGCGCAGAGAGGATAGGGGGTACAGATACGCAGTATTTT. The full variable domain, rest sourced from reference TRBV7-8 and TRBJ2-3, is GAGVSQSPRYKVAKRGQDVALRCDPISGHVSLFWYQQALGQGPEFLTYFQNEAQLDKSGLPSDRFFAERPEGSVSTLKIQRTQQEDSAVYLCASSAERIGGTDTQYFGPGTRLTVL.

This clonotype was seen a handful of times. The genes are TRBV30 and TRBJ1-6, with a possible D match to TRBD1 (5 bases). The CDR3 contains 14 residues. Trimming removed 4 bases from V and 11 bases from J, with 18 bases in between. Germline CDR1 reads GTSNPN; CDR2 reads SVGIG (reference sequence). The CDR3 is CAWKLSGGWAPLHF. The CDR3 coding sequence is TGTGCCTGGAAACTAAGTGGGGGTTGGGCACCCCTCCACTTT.

This clonotype was observed at least ten times. The chain employs TRBV7-8 and TRBJ2-3; 11 bases map to TRBD2. The CDR3 runs 15 residues. Trimming cost V 5 bases and J 0 bases; bases outside gene matches: 1. Per germline, CDR1 SGHVS and CDR2 FQNEAQ. The CDR3 region is CASSGTSGSTDTQYF. As DNA, the CDR3 is TGTGCCAGCAGCGGGACTAGCGGTAGCACAGATACGCAGTATTTT.

This clonotype was seen only a few times. The genes are TRBV5-1 and TRBJ2-7, with 9 bases fitting TRBD2. From germline, CDR1 is SGHRS and CDR2 YFSETQ. CDR3 length equals 15 residues. The V and J ends lost 3 bases and 7 bases, in that order; junction bases with no gene match: 11. Written as DNA, the CDR3 is TGCGCCAGCAGCTGGATAGCGGGAGCCCTATTAGAGCAGTACTTC. Encoded protein: CASSWIAGALLEQYF.

This clonotype was observed a handful of times. The gene calls are TRBV28 and TRBJ2-7, with D tentatively TRBD2 (6 bases). Per germline, CDR1 MDHEN and CDR2 SYDVKM. The V and J ends lost 3 bases and 9 bases respectively, with 18 bases between them. There are 14 residues in the CDR3. The CDR3: CASSFGGSYLGQYF. The CDR3 DNA reads as TGTGCCAGCAGTTTTGGGGGGTCATACCTTGGGCAGTACTTC.

This chain links TRBV18 with TRBJ2-3; D unclear. Per the germline V gene, CDR1 is KGHSH and CDR2 is LQKENI. V was shortened by 2 bases and J by 0 bases, with 15 bases between the two germline ends. CDR3 length: 17 residues. CDR3 protein: CASSPNVGTYSTDTQYF. The CDR3 bases are TGTGCCAGCTCACCAAATGTGGGAACCTATAGCACAGATACGCAGTATTTT.

The chain combines TRBV20-1 with TRBJ1-5; TRBD1 aligns across 10 bases. The CDR3 runs to 16 residues. V shed 3 bases and J 5 bases; nucleotides not matched to a gene: 10. Germline loops: CDR1 DFQATT, CDR2 SNEGSKA (reference sequence). CDR3 in amino acids: CSARGFGTGVDQPQHF. CDR3 nucleotides: TGCAGTGCTAGGGGCTTTGGGACAGGGGTCGATCAGCCCCAGCATTTT.

This clonotype has a count of ten or more. The gene calls are TRBV30 and TRBJ1-5, with no clear D. The CDR3 consists of 13 residues. CDR1 GTSNPN and CDR2 SVGIG come from the germline V gene (reference sequence). The V end was cut by 5 bases, the J end by 5 bases, with 13 bases between. Here the CDR3 reads CAWGRDRDQPQHF. Here the CDR3 DNA reads TGTGCCTGGGGCCGGGATCGCGATCAGCCCCAGCATTTT. Variable domain in full (rest from reference TRBV30 and TRBJ1-5): SQTIHQWPATLVQPVGSPLSLECTVEGTSNPNLYWYRQAAGRGLQLLFYSVGIGQISSEVPQNLSASRPQDRQFILSSKKLLLSDSGFYLCAWGRDRDQPQHFGDGTRLSIL.

This clonotype was recorded a few times. The germline gene is not matched at one end of the junction; a read error may be the cause. The rearrangement uses TRBV5-1 and TRBJ2-5; D gene uncertain. Per the germline V gene, CDR1 is SGHRS and CDR2 is YFSETQ. The CDR3 is 14 amino acids. The CDR3 loop reads CASSLGDRQGTQYF. The CDR3 DNA follows: TGCGCCAGCAGCTTGGGTGACCGCCAAGGGACCCAGTACTTC.

The rearrangement joins TRBV9 to TRBJ2-1; 10 nucleotides match TRBD2. After removal of 2 bases from V and 5 bases from J, the junction contained 4 bases not matched to a gene. CDR1 and CDR2 (germline): SGDLS, YYNGEE. There are 15 residues in the CDR3. The CDR3 DNA reads TGTGCCAGCAGCGTCACTAGCGGGGCGAACAATGAGCAGTTCTTC. Translating gives CASSVTSGANNEQFF.

V is TRBV7-9 and J is TRBJ1-4, with 7 positions matching TRBD1. The length of the CDR3 is 17 residues. The J segment lost 8 bases and the V segment lost 5 bases, leaving 17 bases of the junction unmatched. CDR1 is SEHNR, CDR2 FQNEAQ, per germline (reference sequence). The DNA of the CDR3 is TGTGCCAGCAGCCCCGGGACAGCTTTCGGCCTTCGCGAAAAACTGTTTTTT. It encodes CASSPGTAFGLREKLFF. Full variable domain (remainder filled in from reference TRBV7-9 and TRBJ1-4): DTGVSQNPRHKITKRGQNVTFRCDPISEHNRLYWYRQTLGQGPEFLTYFQNEAQLEKSRLLSDRFSAERPKGSFSTLEIQRTEQGDSAMYLCASSPGTAFGLREKLFFGSGTQLSVL.

V and J are TRBV11-1 and TRBJ2-1; TRBD2 might be the D (6 bases). The CDR3 consists of 17 residues. The germline V and J ends were trimmed by 5 bases and 0 bases, with 17 bases remaining between them. The germline V gene encodes CDR1 SGHAT and CDR2 FQDESV (reference sequence). The CDR3 sequence: CASSQDRAGSSYNEQFF. The CDR3 region has the DNA TGTGCCAGCAGCCAAGATAGGGCCGGGAGCTCCTACAATGAGCAGTTCTTC. The full variable domain, with the rest looked up from reference TRBV11-1 and TRBJ2-1, is EAEVAQSPRYKITEKSQAVAFWCDPISGHATLYWYRQILGQGPELLVQFQDESVVDDSQLPKDRFSAERLKGVDSTLKIQPAELGDSAMYLCASSQDRAGSSYNEQFFGPGTRLTVL.

This clonotype has at least ten counts. V and J are TRBV6-1 and TRBJ1-6, with 7 bases aligning to TRBD1. Losses at the gene ends were 6 bases for V and 9 bases for J; bases not matched to a gene: 11. CDR1 and CDR2 from the germline V gene are MNHNS and SASEGT. The CDR3 extends over 15 amino acids. CDR3 in DNA: TGTGCCAGCAGAGAGTTTGACAGGGACGGTTCACCCCTCCACTTT. Protein: CASREFDRDGSPLHF.

In its sample, this clonotype was seen many times. The chain uses TRBV5-1 and TRBJ1-1; D might be TRBD1 (5 bases). Trimming took 0 bases from V and 4 from J, leaving 10 bases between them. This CDR3 has 14 amino acids. Germline V gene lookup returns CDR1 SGHRS and CDR2 YFSETQ. CDR3 sequence: CASSLEPGLTEAFF. Here the CDR3 DNA reads TGCGCCAGCAGCTTGGAACCAGGGCTCACTGAAGCTTTCTTT. The variable domain in full, completed from reference TRBV5-1 and TRBJ1-1, reads KAGVTQTPRYLIKTRGQQVTLSCSPISGHRSVSWYQQTPGQGLQFLFEYFSETQRNKGNFPGRFSGRQFSNSRSEMNVSTLELGDSALYLCASSLEPGLTEAFFGQGTRLTVV.

This clonotype was seen only a few times. The chain links TRBV24-1 to TRBJ2-5, with TRBD1 as a possible D gene (7 bases). Germline V gene data show CDR1 as KGHDR and CDR2 as SFDVKD. Trimming removed 5 bases at V and 5 bases at J, with 23 bases between. The CDR3 sequence is 17 residues long. The DNA for the CDR3 is TGTGCCACCAGTGTTCCCCTCGGTACAGGGGCGGGGGAGACCCAGTACTTC. As protein: CATSVPLGTGAGETQYF.

This chain links TRBV20-1 with TRBJ2-7; TRBD2 matches at 10 bases. V shed 1 base and J 5 bases; nucleotides not matched to a gene: 8. CDR1 DFQATT and CDR2 SNEGSKA come from the germline V gene (reference sequence). CDR3 length: 15 residues. The CDR3 reads CSARVITSGTDEQYF. The CDR3 DNA follows: TGCAGTGCTAGAGTTATAACTAGCGGGACCGACGAGCAGTACTTC.